One and the same sample provided the 26 T cell receptor beta chains below, sequenced in a study of OX40 agonist ivuxolimab in advanced cancers. Here immunoSEQ multiplex PCR was the method, and the copy in TCRdb shows in-frame clones only, minus some. This repertoire shows under 45,000 clones, about four fifths found once; its top ten account for roughly 18%. The material sequenced was CD4+ or CD8+ T cells sorted from blood, taken in a trial of the OX40 agonist ivuxolimab. These receptors all stem from an adult with an advanced solid tumor such as melanoma, head and neck, liver or kidney cancer.

This rearrangement joins TRBV7-9 to TRBJ2-3; D is uncertain. The V gene's germline CDR1 is SEHNR and CDR2 FQNEAQ (reference sequence). The CDR3 is 14 residues long. Trimming took 1 base from V and 4 from J, leaving 9 bases between them. CDR3 DNA: TGTGCCAGCAGCTTAGATGGGCCCCCAGATACGCAGTATTTT. This encodes CASSLDGPPDTQYF.

The V gene is TRBV9, the J gene TRBJ2-2; 7 bases match TRBD1. The CDR3 is 17 residues long. Germline V CDR1 and CDR2: SGDLS, YYNGEE. Trimming removed 4 bases from V and 1 base from J; junction bases left unmatched: 10. In DNA form, the CDR3 reads TGTGCCAGCAGCCTTCGGGGCCGACAGGGGAACACCGGGGAGCTGTTTTTT. This codes for CASSLRGRQGNTGELFF.

The CDR3 DNA reads as TGCGCCAGCAGCCAAGTAAATTTTCTCGGACAGGGGGCCCAAGAGCAGTACTTC. Translation: CASSQVNFLGQGAQEQYF. The rearrangement uses TRBV4-1 and TRBJ2-7, with 11 bases aligning to TRBD1. Germline V gene sequence: CDR1 MGHRA, CDR2 YSYEKL. The CDR3 contains 18 residues. The J segment lost 7 bases and the V segment lost 1 base, leaving 15 bases of the junction unmatched.

The chain joins TRBV29-1 to TRBJ2-3; no clear D. Trimming left V 4 bases short and J 4 bases short, with 15 bases between. CDR1 SQVTM and CDR2 ANQGSEA come from the germline V gene. The CDR3 covers 14 residues. The DNA of the CDR3 is TGCAGCGTTGTGGGTCCTGGGCTCCCAGATACGCAGTATTTT. Encoded protein: CSVVGPGLPDTQYF.

This clone was picked up one time. The genes are TRBV4-1 and TRBJ2-3; the match to TRBD2 covers 11 bases. V gave up 3 bases and J gave up 1 base; unmatched junction bases: 12. Germline assignment: CDR1 MGHRA and CDR2 YSYEKL. The CDR3 loop spans 19 amino acids. This CDR3 is CASSHIAGGFVVRTDTQYF. The CDR3 coding sequence is TGCGCCAGCAGCCATATAGCGGGGGGGTTTGTGGTCCGCACAGATACGCAGTATTTT.

V and J are TRBV2 and TRBJ1-1; D is uncertain. Germline loops: CDR1 SNHLY, CDR2 FYNNEI. This CDR3 is built from 13 residues. V shed 7 bases and J shed 5 bases, with 14 bases lying between them. CDR3 DNA sequence: TGTGCCAGCACCTACCTGGTTGAGACTGAAGCTTTCTTT. It specifies CASTYLVETEAFF.

This clone was counted only a few times. This rearrangement joins TRBV6-1 to TRBJ2-1; 9 nucleotides line up with TRBD1. The CDR3 spans 16 residues. V shed 1 base, J shed 5 bases, and the junction held 6 bases outside the gene matches. Looked up from germline, CDR1 is MNHNS and CDR2 is SASEGT. The chain's CDR3 is CASSEGKTGGNNEQFF. CDR3 DNA sequence: TGTGCCAGCAGTGAAGGAAAGACAGGGGGTAACAATGAGCAGTTCTTC.

This clone was seen a few times. This sequence joins TRBV7-2 and TRBJ2-1; 7 nucleotides agree with TRBD2. This CDR3 has 15 amino acids. The junction had 7 bases not matched to a gene; V was cut back by 4 bases and J by 4 bases. Germline V gene lookup returns CDR1 SGHTA and CDR2 FQGNSA. CDR3 DNA sequence: TGTGCCAGCAGCTCTGGACTAGTAAGATACAATGAGCAGTTCTTC. Protein sequence: CASSSGLVRYNEQFF.

The chain uses TRBV9 and TRBJ2-3, with D tentatively TRBD1 (5 bases). V was shortened by 7 bases and J by 2 bases, with 11 bases between the two germline ends. There are 13 residues in the CDR3. The germline V gene encodes CDR1 SGDLS and CDR2 YYNGEE. The CDR3 DNA reads as TGTGCCAGCGAAGGGGTCAACACAGATACGCAGTATTTT. Encoded protein: CASEGVNTDTQYF.

Regarding this clone: A much larger clone is a single base away; this may be a read error. The chain joins TRBV5-1 to TRBJ1-6, with D maybe TRBD1 (5 bases). CDR1 and CDR2 from the germline V gene are SGHRS and YFSETQ. V dropped 4 bases and J dropped 6 bases, with 11 bases sitting between them. CDR3 length equals 14 residues. CDR3 protein: CASSGGGGNSPLHF. The CDR3 region has the DNA TGCGCCAGCAGCGGCGGGGGGGGTAATTCACCCCTCCACTTT.

The rearrangement uses TRBV19 and TRBJ1-5; no clear D gene. Germline V lookup: CDR1 LNHDA, CDR2 SQIVND (reference sequence). Trimming took 4 bases from V and 0 from J, leaving 7 bases between them. This CDR3 has 14 amino acids. The DNA of the CDR3 is TGTGCCAGTAGTACTAGGACTAGCAATCAGCCCCAGCATTTT. It encodes CASSTRTSNQPQHF.

This clone has a single count. The chain recombines TRBV19 with TRBJ1-1; TRBD1 matches 11 bases. V was pared by 6 bases and J by 4 bases, with 19 bases of the junction left unmatched. The CDR3 runs to 19 residues. Germline V gene data show CDR1 as LNHDA and CDR2 as SQIVND (reference sequence). The chain's CDR3 is CASRSSFIGQGAGFTEAFF. The CDR3 nucleotides are TGTGCCAGTAGGTCCTCGTTTATTGGACAGGGGGCAGGTTTCACTGAAGCTTTCTTT.

The chain has TRBV29-1 and TRBJ2-7; D gene uncertain. The CDR3 has 12 amino acids. Trimming cost V 7 bases and J 1 base, with 11 bases left between them. CDR1 is SQVTM and CDR2 is ANQGSEA in the germline V gene. CDR3 bases: TGCAGCGCATCGGACGGTTCCTACGAGCAGTACTTC. Encoded protein: CSASDGSYEQYF.

The J gene is TRBJ2-2, the V gene TRBV5-1, with D unclear. CDR1 is SGHRS, CDR2 YFSETQ, per germline. The CDR3 covers 14 residues. With 0 bases removed from V and 1 base from J, the gap between germline ends came to 4 bases. The CDR3 region has the DNA TGCGCCAGCAGCTTGGTAGGGAACACCGGGGAGCTGTTTTTT. Translated: CASSLVGNTGELFF.

The J gene is TRBJ2-6, the V gene TRBV5-1, with no clear D. This CDR3 is built from 16 residues. Germline CDR1 is SGHRS and CDR2 is YFSETQ. V was cut by 4 bases and J by 2 bases, with 13 bases left in between. DNA of the CDR3: TGCGCCAGCAGCCCCACCTCGTGGCCTGGGGCCAACGTCCTGACTTTC. Its protein product is CASSPTSWPGANVLTF. Full variable domain (outside the CDR3, taken from reference TRBV5-1 and TRBJ2-6): KAGVTQTPRYLIKTRGQQVTLSCSPISGHRSVSWYQQTPGQGLQFLFEYFSETQRNKGNFPGRFSGRQFSNSRSEMNVSTLELGDSALYLCASSPTSWPGANVLTFGAGSRLTVL.

The rearrangement uses TRBV5-1 and TRBJ2-2, with TRBD1 identical over 10 bases. CDR3 length equals 16 residues. Looked up from germline, CDR1 is SGHRS and CDR2 is YFSETQ. V dropped 5 bases and J dropped 7; count of bases not matched to a gene: 11. Here the CDR3 DNA reads TGCGCCAGCAGTTTGACCGGGACAGGGGTAGGCGGGGAGCTGTTTTTT. This encodes CASSLTGTGVGGELFF.

The chain links TRBV5-1 to TRBJ1-2, with D unclear. This CDR3 has 15 residues. Trimming left V 0 bases short and J 4 bases short, with 13 bases between. From germline, CDR1 is SGHRS and CDR2 YFSETQ. The CDR3 bases are TGCGCCAGCAGCTTGGCCATGACGGGGTCCTATGGCTACACCTTC. This sequence encodes CASSLAMTGSYGYTF.

By its share, this clone is medium-sized. The V call is TRBV25-1, the J call TRBJ1-1, with D unresolved. The germline V gene has CDR1 MGHDK and CDR2 SYGVNS. This CDR3 comprises 12 residues. V was clipped by 5 bases and J by 1 base, with 5 bases between them. CDR3 DNA sequence: TGTGCCAGCAGTTGGGGGAACACTGAAGCTTTCTTT. As protein: CASSWGNTEAFF.

The genes are TRBV9 and TRBJ1-6; D gene uncertain. Germline V gene data show CDR1 as SGDLS and CDR2 as YYNGEE. Trimming removed 0 bases at V and 3 bases at J, with 10 bases between. This CDR3 region has 16 residues. The CDR3 nucleotides are TGTGCCAGCAGCGTAGGGACGCATAGCTATAATTCACCCCTCCACTTT. It yields the protein CASSVGTHSYNSPLHF.

This chain links TRBV18 with TRBJ2-7; the D call may be TRBD1 or TRBD2 (6 bases each). V was shortened by 8 bases and J by 0 bases, with 17 bases between the two germline ends. CDR3 length equals 15 residues. Germline V gene lookup returns CDR1 KGHSH and CDR2 LQKENI. For the CDR3, the DNA is TGTGCCAGCACCAAAGGGGGGCAGGGCTCCTACGAGCAGTACGTC. It specifies CASTKGGQGSYEQYV.

The gene calls are TRBV5-4 and TRBJ1-2, with 8 nucleotides matching TRBD1. CDR1 is SGHNT, CDR2 YYREEE, per germline (reference sequence). Germline trimming cut 5 bases from V and 4 bases from J; bases unmatched to any gene: 10. The CDR3 loop spans 15 amino acids. As DNA, the CDR3 is TGTGCCAGCAGAAGGACAGGGCGGGGGGCCTATGGCTACACCTTC. Protein product: CASRRTGRGAYGYTF.

The J gene is TRBJ2-4, the V gene TRBV6-7; no reliable D call. TRBV6-7 is placed among ORFs of uncertain function. The CDR3 is made up of 17 amino acids. Between the trimmed V and J ends, which lost 0 bases and 1 base, there was a span of 13 bases. CDR3 nucleotide sequence: TGTGCCAGCAGTTACTCGAGCCAGGTCTATGCCAAAAACATTCAGTACTTC. Amino acid sequence: CASSYSSQVYAKNIQYF.

The V gene is TRBV7-9, the J gene TRBJ1-4; D unclear. The V gene lost 7 bases and the J gene lost 8 bases, with 14 bases spanning the gap. The CDR3 is 13 amino acids. Germline CDR1 reads SEHNR; CDR2 reads FQNEAQ (reference sequence). CDR3 DNA sequence: TGTGCCAGCATACGAGGTGTGAAAGAAAAACTGTTTTTT. Its translation: CASIRGVKEKLFF.

Only one count was recorded for this clone. The gene calls are TRBV29-1 and TRBJ1-2, with 7 bases lining up with TRBD1. Germline V gives CDR1 SQVTM, CDR2 ANQGSEA. V lost 1 base and J lost 4; bases outside the gene matches: 6. The CDR3 length is 14 residues. The CDR3 is CSVEGRDSIYGYTF. The DNA of the CDR3 is TGCAGCGTTGAAGGCCGGGACAGCATCTATGGCTACACCTTC. The full variable domain, rest sourced from reference TRBV29-1 and TRBJ1-2, is SAVISQKPSRDICQRGTSLTIQCQVDSQVTMMFWYRQQPGQSLTLIATANQGSEATYESGFVIDKFPISRPNLTFSTLTVSNMSPEDSSIYLCSVEGRDSIYGYTFGSGTRLTVV.

CDR3 DNA sequence: TGTGCCAGCAGAGTACTGACCCGGACGGCGACTTTCTTT. This gives the protein CASRVLTRTATFF. The rearrangement links TRBV28 to TRBJ1-1; D unresolved. The CDR3 runs to 13 residues. With 6 bases removed from V and 12 bases from J, the gap between germline ends came to 20 bases. Germline values: CDR1 MDHEN, CDR2 SYDVKM.

This rearrangement joins TRBV27 to TRBJ1-1; D not certain. Germline values: CDR1 MNHEY, CDR2 SMNVEV (reference sequence). The CDR3 loop spans 14 amino acids. V dropped 3 bases and J dropped 0 bases, with 8 bases sitting between them. CDR3 DNA: TGTGCCAGCAGTTTTAACGCTTTGAACACTGAAGCTTTCTTT. As protein: CASSFNALNTEAFF.